A single sample is the source of the 29 T cell receptor beta chains below, sequenced in a study of tumor and adjacent non-tumor tissue in lung cancer. This sample's RNA came from whole unsorted tissue. Distant lung tissue was collected more than 3 cm away from the tumor edge. A modified ARM-PCR protocol with three rounds of nested PCR amplified TCRbeta. TCRdb processed the multiplex PCR reads anew with MiXCR; each CDR3 protein has one entry. The sample consists of fewer than 55,000 distinct CDR3 sequences, around 62% of them appearing once. The source material was distant non-tumor lung tissue. All receptors derive from a woman aged 40 to 55 with non-small cell lung cancer.

Concerning this clonotype itself: Mismatch with germline at one junction end may stem from a read error. The chain links TRBV11-2 to TRBJ2-3; D is unresolved. Germline values: CDR1 SGHAT, CDR2 FQNNGV. The CDR3 loop spans 14 amino acids. This chain's CDR3 is CASSPLSVADTQNF. The CDR3, as DNA: TGTGCCAGCAGCCCTCTGAGCGTGGCAGATACGCAGAATTTT.

This clonotype was recorded many times. This sequence joins TRBV5-5 and TRBJ2-3; D possibly corresponds to TRBD2 (6 bases). The V end lost 2 bases, the J end lost 0 bases, and 7 bases lay between the germline ends. Germline-derived CDR1 and CDR2 are SGHKS and YYEKEE (reference sequence). This CDR3 has 14 residues. CDR3 sequence: CASSLTSSTDTQYF. For the CDR3, the DNA is TGTGCCAGCAGCTTAACTAGCAGCACAGATACGCAGTATTTT.

This clonotype was recorded at least ten times. CDR3 sequence: CSASSGTDSNQPQHF. As DNA, the CDR3 is TGCAGTGCCTCCTCCGGGACAGATAGCAATCAGCCCCAGCATTTT. The rearrangement joins TRBV20-1 to TRBJ1-5; 7 nucleotides align to TRBD1. After removal of 6 bases from V and 0 bases from J, the junction contained 8 bases not matched to a gene. This CDR3 region has 15 residues. CDR1 and CDR2 (germline): DFQATT, SNEGSKA (reference sequence).

This chain links TRBV20-1 with TRBJ1-1; weak D call: TRBD1 (5 bases). Germline CDR1 and CDR2: DFQATT and SNEGSKA (reference sequence). Trimming left V 3 bases short and J 7 bases short, with 24 bases between. The CDR3 has 16 amino acids. The CDR3 DNA reads as TGCAGTGCTAGTTTCCACGCCAGGGCACTTCCAGATGAAGCTTTCTTT. Its protein is CSASFHARALPDEAFF.

The rearrangement links TRBV7-2 to TRBJ1-5, with D possibly being TRBD1 (6 bases). This CDR3 is 13 amino acids long. Germline V lookup: CDR1 SGHTA, CDR2 FQGNSA. V lost 4 bases, J lost 7 bases, and 11 bases lay in between. CDR3: CASSSDRNQPQHF. The CDR3 nucleotides are TGTGCCAGCAGCTCTGACAGGAACCAGCCCCAGCATTTT.

Concerning this clonotype: The conserved phenylalanine or tryptophan is not found at the CDR3 terminus, so this likely reflects a read error. The chain uses TRBV29-1 and TRBJ1-3; TRBD1 might be the D (6 bases). The germline V gene encodes CDR1 SQVTM and CDR2 ANQGSEA. The CDR3 loop spans 15 amino acids. CDR3 protein: CSVDDGTPSGNIIYS. The CDR3 coding sequence is TGCAGCGTTGACGACGGGACACCCTCTGGAAACATCATATATTCT.

Sample share makes this clonotype medium-sized. For the CDR3, the DNA is TGTGCCAGCAGGGAACGGGGTGGCTCTCGCAATGAGCAGTTCTTC. Translation gives CASRERGGSRNEQFF. The chain carries TRBV11-3 and TRBJ2-1, with a possible D match to TRBD2 (5 bases). Trimming pared 6 bases from V and 6 bases from J, leaving 18 bases between. The CDR3 loop spans 15 amino acids. From germline, CDR1 is SGHNT and CDR2 YENEEA.

This clonotype was observed a few times. This could be a read error, since a much larger clone is one nucleotide away. The genes are TRBV7-8 and TRBJ2-1; TRBD2 matches at 8 bases. The germline V gene has CDR1 SGHVS and CDR2 FQNEAQ. The CDR3 loop spans 11 amino acids. CDR3 in DNA: TGTGTCAGCGGGAGTATGGATGAGCAGTTCTTC. This sequence encodes CVSGSMDEQFF.

Comment on this clonotype: A read error may account for a junction end that differs from germline. This chain connects TRBV11-1 to TRBJ2-7, with TRBD1 matching over 9 bases. Germline lookup yields CDR1 SGHAT and CDR2 FQDESV (reference sequence). This CDR3 has 14 amino acids. The CDR3 bases are TGCGCCAGCAGCCGTACAGGGGGCAGCAACGAGCAGTACTTC. Residues: CASSRTGGSNEQYF.

As concerns this clonotype: The conserved phenylalanine or tryptophan is not found at the CDR3 terminus, so this likely reflects a read error. The J gene is TRBJ1-3, the V gene TRBV6-5; no reliable D call. The germline V gene encodes CDR1 MNHEY and CDR2 SVGAGI. The CDR3 is 14 residues long. CDR3: CASSPGEGINIIYS. The CDR3 DNA reads TGTGCCAGCAGCCCCGGGGAAGGGATAAACATCATATATTCT.

Details on this clonotype: Relative to the germline gene, one junction end is altered; a read error may explain this. The chain joins TRBV10-3 to TRBJ2-3; D may be TRBD1 or TRBD2 (5 bases each). This CDR3 region has 14 residues. Germline CDR1 is ENHRY and CDR2 is SYGVKD. In DNA form, the CDR3 reads TGTGCCGTCTTAGGCGGGCAAAGCACAGGTACGCAGTATTTT. Protein product: CAVLGGQSTGTQYF.

A note on this clonotype: A read error may account for a junction end that differs from germline. This chain connects TRBV11-2 to TRBJ2-7; D is possibly TRBD2 (6 bases). CDR1 is SGHAT, CDR2 FQNNGV, per germline. The CDR3 runs to 14 residues. The DNA of the CDR3 is TGTGTCAGCAGCTTAGGCGGGACCGTTTACGAGCAGTACTTC. Translating gives CVSSLGGTVYEQYF.

The table lists this clonotype with many counts. The chain joins TRBV20-1 to TRBJ2-7; a weak D match, TRBD1 (6 bases). The CDR3 covers 14 residues. The germline V and J ends were trimmed by 4 bases and 3 bases, with 16 bases remaining between them. Germline V gene data show CDR1 as DFQATT and CDR2 as SNEGSKA (reference sequence). The CDR3 DNA reads as TGCAGTGCTATTTCCGGGACACTAAGCTACGAGCAGTACTTC. Protein sequence: CSAISGTLSYEQYF.

Notes on this clonotype: Germline is not matched at one junction end, which may reflect a read error. The rearrangement joins TRBV12-3 or TRBV12-4 to TRBJ1-2, with D perhaps matching TRBD1 (5 bases). The CDR3 consists of 14 residues. CDR3 coding DNA: TGTGCCAGCGGTAACAGGCGACCTAACTACGGCTACACCTTC. Its protein is CASGNRRPNYGYTF.

To note about this clonotype: The CDR3 does not end in the conserved phenylalanine or tryptophan, so this is likely a read error. The chain couples TRBV11-3 to TRBJ2-1, with 10 positions matching TRBD2. Germline CDR1 and CDR2: SGHNT and YENEEA. V dropped 5 bases and J dropped 5; count of bases not matched to a gene: 9. The CDR3 totals 16 residues. In DNA form, the CDR3 reads TGTGCCAGCAGCGATCCGGGACTAGCGCACAACAATGAGCAGTTCTTA. Translated: CASSDPGLAHNNEQFL.

The rearrangement joins TRBV14 to TRBJ2-1, with 15 positions matching TRBD2. V was clipped by 6 bases and J by 9 bases; unmatched bases: 6. From germline, CDR1 is SGHDN and CDR2 FVKESK. This CDR3 contains 15 residues. The CDR3 nucleotides are TGTGCCAGCAGTCATGGGACTAGCGGGAGGACTGAGCAGTTCTTC. This sequence encodes CASSHGTSGRTEQFF.

For this clonotype: A clone one base away is much larger, so this may be a read error. This likely comes from a read error, as the CDR3 has no conserved phenylalanine or tryptophan at its end. The genes are TRBV4-1 and TRBJ2-3; perhaps D is TRBD1 or TRBD2 (5 bases each). In germline, CDR1 is MGHRA, CDR2 YSYEKL. The ends were cut back, 3 bases at V and 2 bases at J, with 12 bases in the middle. The CDR3 is made up of 15 amino acids. The CDR3 region has the DNA TGCGCCAGCAGCCAGACCGGGACGGTCACAGATACGCAGTATCTT. Translated, it gives CASSQTGTVTDTQYL.

Remarks on this clonotype: An end of the junction does not agree with germline; a read error may underlie this. This rearrangement joins TRBV12-3 or TRBV12-4 to TRBJ1-1; D perhaps matches TRBD1 (5 bases). CDR3 length: 16 residues. The CDR3 region is CAGSPYLDGGNTEAFF. The CDR3, as DNA: TGTGCCGGCAGTCCCTACCTGGACGGGGGAAACACTGAAGCTTTCTTT.

This chain links TRBV6-5 with TRBJ2-5; D is undetermined. The CDR3 spans 19 residues. Germline assignment: CDR1 MNHEY and CDR2 SVGAGI. Trimming shortened V by 0 bases and J by 7 bases, and 27 bases separated the two germline ends. The DNA of the CDR3 is TGTGCCAGCAGTTACTCGTGCGTGTTGGGCGGCAGCCGGAAAGGGACCCAGTACTTC. Translation: CASSYSCVLGGSRKGTQYF.

As for this clonotype: The junction and the germline gene differ at one end; a read error may be behind it. The CDR3 here is CASSEMEGLGGKLLF. The CDR3 DNA reads as TGTGCCAGCAGTGAAATGGAAGGACTCGGGGGGAAATTGCTTTTT. The genes are TRBV6-1 and TRBJ1-4, with D maybe TRBD1 (5 bases). The CDR3 totals 15 residues. Germline assignment: CDR1 MNHNS and CDR2 SASEGT.

Concerning this clonotype: This clone may be a read error of a much larger clone one base away. Given the absence of the conserved phenylalanine or tryptophan at the CDR3 end, a read error is likely. The chain links TRBV30 to TRBJ2-7; TRBD1 matches 10 bases. V shed 5 bases and J 5 bases; nucleotides not matched to a gene: 12. CDR1 GTSNPN and CDR2 SVGIG come from the germline V gene (reference sequence). The CDR3 loop spans 15 amino acids. The CDR3 sequence: CAWDNPGDRGHEQYI. The DNA for the CDR3 is TGTGCCTGGGATAACCCGGGGGACAGGGGACACGAGCAGTACATC.

To note about this clonotype: The conserved phenylalanine or tryptophan normally closing the CDR3 is absent here, so this likely arose from a read error. V gene TRBV11-3 combines with J gene TRBJ2-1; D not certain. This CDR3 comprises 16 residues. Germline V gene data show CDR1 as SGHNT and CDR2 as YENEEA. The CDR3 protein is CVISPRPRSSYYEQFY. The CDR3 DNA reads as TGTGTCATCAGCCCAAGACCTAGGAGCTCCTACTATGAGCAGTTCTAC.

This clonotype is categorized as medium-sized. This sequence joins TRBV11-2 and TRBJ2-3, with TRBD2 matching over 9 bases. The germline gives CDR1 SGHAT, CDR2 FQNNGV. This CDR3 comprises 17 residues. V trimming: 1 base; J trimming: 0 bases; junction bases outside the gene matches: 5. The CDR3 region is CASSLVGGGESTDTQYF. The CDR3 DNA sequence: TGTGCCAGCAGCTTAGTTGGCGGGGGGGAAAGCACAGATACGCAGTATTTT.

A note on this clonotype: This may arise from a read error, as a much more abundant clone is one base away. Here the CDR3 omits its conserved ending phenylalanine or tryptophan, so a read error is the likely source. The chain has TRBV5-6 and TRBJ1-1, with 10 bases matching TRBD1. Germline V CDR1 and CDR2: SGHDT, YYEEEE. The V and J ends lost 4 bases and 6 bases, in that order; junction bases with no gene match: 6. CDR3 length equals 14 residues. CDR3 nucleotides: TGTGCCAGCAGCCTCGGGACAGGGGACCCTGAAGCTTTCTAT. It encodes CASSLGTGDPEAFY.

A word on this clonotype: Just one base apart from a much larger clone, this may be a read error. The chain uses TRBV29-1 and TRBJ1-1; D unresolved. The CDR3 totals 13 residues. Looked up from germline, CDR1 is SQVTM and CDR2 is ANQGSEA. CDR3 bases: TGCAGCGTTGACACCTCACTGAACACTGGAGCTTTCTTT. It specifies CSVDTSLNTGAFF.

Ten or more counts support this clonotype. V and J are TRBV5-1 and TRBJ2-1; 10 nucleotides match TRBD2. The CDR3 covers 14 residues. Germline V gene sequence: CDR1 SGHRS, CDR2 YFSETQ. V lost 6 bases, J lost 5 bases, and 5 bases stayed unmatched. The CDR3: CASTGGLADNEQFF. In DNA, the CDR3 is TGCGCCAGCACAGGCGGACTAGCGGACAATGAGCAGTTCTTC.

A note on this clonotype: This may come from a read error, since a much larger clone is one base off. The V gene is TRBV7-8, the J gene TRBJ2-3; 8 bases line up with TRBD2. CDR3 length: 17 residues. In germline, CDR1 is SGHVS, CDR2 FQNEAQ. This chain's CDR3 is CTSSLYGGAAEADTQYF. The CDR3 coding sequence is TGTACCAGCAGCTTATACGGGGGGGCGGCGGAGGCAGATACGCAGTATTTT.

A remark on this clonotype: A junction end diverges from the germline sequence, so it may reflect a read error. The V call is TRBV6-6, the J call TRBJ2-5; D unclear. This CDR3 region has 14 residues. The V gene's germline CDR1 is MNHNY and CDR2 SVGAGI (reference sequence). The CDR3 sequence is CASIYPVYGETQYF. CDR3 DNA sequence: TGTGCCAGCATTTACCCGGTCTACGGGGAGACCCAGTACTTC.

This clonotype showed up many times. This chain connects TRBV6-1 to TRBJ2-1; D remains unclear. V was pared by 4 bases and J by 10 bases, with 5 bases between. This CDR3 is 10 amino acids long. CDR1 is MNHNS, CDR2 SASEGT, per germline. CDR3: CASSVYEQFF. The CDR3, as DNA: TGTGCCAGCAGTGTCTACGAGCAGTTCTTC.